Presented here are 17 T cell receptor beta chains from one specimen sequenced in a study of T-cell reconstitution after alpha-beta-depleted transplantation in children. Construction of the TCRbeta library involved unique molecular identifiers. TCRdb reprocessed the PCR reads with MiXCR, giving one entry per CDR3 protein. Of some 830,000 distinct CDR3 sequences listed, under 20% are singletons. This specimen was PBMCs, mostly from graft donor cells, taken 360 days after TCRalphabeta/CD19-depleted stem cell transplant. These receptor sequences come from a male patient aged 10-17 years who had a stem cell transplant for acute lymphoblastic leukemia, so the T cells may come from the graft donor.

The table lists this clonotype with many counts. The rearrangement uses TRBV11-2 and TRBJ2-5, with 11 bases fitting TRBD1. Per germline, CDR1 SGHAT and CDR2 FQNNGV. There are 15 residues in the CDR3. Trimming took 4 bases from V and 5 from J; bases not matched to a gene: 6. CDR3 nucleotide sequence: TGTGCCAGCAGCTCAGGACAGGGGGCCAGGGAGACCCAGTACTTC. This sequence encodes CASSSGQGARETQYF. The whole variable domain, filled in from reference TRBV11-2 and TRBJ2-5, reads EAGVAQSPRYKIIEKRQSVAFWCNPISGHATLYWYQQILGQGPKLLIQFQNNGVVDDSQLPKDRFSAERLKGVDSTLKIQPAKLEDSAVYLCASSSGQGARETQYFGPGTRLLVL.

The chain carries TRBV29-1 and TRBJ1-1; D remains ambiguous. Trimming removed 6 bases at V and 5 bases at J, with 16 bases between. There are 13 residues in the CDR3. Germline CDR1 reads SQVTM; CDR2 reads ANQGSEA. The CDR3 spells CSVRRVLGTEAFF. Written as DNA, the CDR3 is TGCAGCGTCCGACGGGTGCTGGGGACTGAAGCTTTCTTT.

In its sample, this clonotype was seen many times. The chain joins TRBV7-3 to TRBJ1-6; 7 positions match TRBD1. Per germline, CDR1 SGHTA and CDR2 FQGTGA. CDR3 size: 13 residues. J lost 7 bases, V lost 6 bases, and 3 bases had no gene match. The CDR3: CASSLTGNSPLHF. CDR3 sequence (DNA): TGTGCCAGCAGTTTGACAGGGAATTCACCCCTCCACTTT.

In this sample, this clonotype turned up a few times. The chain carries TRBV4-1 and TRBJ2-5; D is unclear. Trimming cost V 4 bases and J 9 bases, with 12 bases left between them. This CDR3 has 12 residues. Germline V gives CDR1 MGHRA, CDR2 YSYEKL. The CDR3 DNA sequence: TGCGCCAGCAGCCTCATGGGTCGCGCCCAGTACTTC. It codes for CASSLMGRAQYF.

The chain is built from TRBV3-1 and TRBJ2-7, with TRBD2 matching 12 bases. Germline values: CDR1 LGHDT, CDR2 YNNKEL (reference sequence). The CDR3 is made up of 16 amino acids. V was clipped by 0 bases and J by 5 bases; unmatched bases: 5. CDR3 coding DNA: TGTGCCAGCAGCCAAGATCGACTAGCGGGAGTGGACGAGCAGTACTTC. Amino acid sequence: CASSQDRLAGVDEQYF.

The chain has TRBV5-1 and TRBJ2-1, with 12 bases aligning to TRBD2. The germline gives CDR1 SGHRS, CDR2 YFSETQ. The CDR3 loop spans 16 amino acids. Trimming removed 4 bases from V and 9 bases from J; junction bases left unmatched: 11. For the CDR3, the DNA is TGCGCCAGCAGCAGCTCGACTAGCGGGAGATTGATTGAGCAGTTCTTC. Translated, it gives CASSSSTSGRLIEQFF.

The genes are TRBV7-9 and TRBJ1-2, with D hard to call. Between the trimmed V and J ends, which lost 6 bases and 6 bases, there was a span of 11 bases. Per germline, CDR1 SEHNR and CDR2 FQNEAQ (reference sequence). This CDR3 has 12 residues. The CDR3 DNA sequence: TGTGCCAGCAGTCGCGTGTTAAATGGCTACACCTTC. Amino acids: CASSRVLNGYTF.

This clonotype was observed a few times. This chain links TRBV12-3 or TRBV12-4 with TRBJ1-3, with a weak D call TRBD1 (5 bases). The CDR3 spans 17 residues. V lost 1 base and J lost 0, with 13 bases in between. In nucleotides, the CDR3 is TGTGCCAGCAGTTTAGGGGACCGGGGGAACTCTGGAAACACCATATATTTT. Translating it yields CASSLGDRGNSGNTIYF.

This clonotype was seen many times. V usage is TRBV20-1 and J usage is TRBJ2-7, with 9 bases fitting TRBD1. Germline values: CDR1 DFQATT, CDR2 SNEGSKA (reference sequence). The ends lost 6 bases at V and 3 bases at J; junction bases unmatched: 12. CDR3 size: 15 residues. The CDR3 sequence is CSAIVPGQGIYEQYF. As DNA, the CDR3 is TGCAGTGCGATAGTGCCGGGACAGGGTATCTACGAGCAGTACTTC.

The table lists this clonotype with a few counts. V usage is TRBV4-1 and J usage is TRBJ1-4; D call uncertain. The CDR3 spans 17 residues. Germline V lookup: CDR1 MGHRA, CDR2 YSYEKL. The V and J ends lost 2 bases and 0 bases respectively, with 13 bases between them. CDR3 residues: CASSQPRKGATNEKLFF. CDR3 DNA sequence: TGCGCCAGCAGCCAACCTCGAAAAGGAGCAACTAATGAAAAACTGTTTTTT.

The V and J genes are TRBV6-2 or TRBV6-3 and TRBJ2-2; 10 nucleotides line up with TRBD1. This CDR3 comprises 20 residues. Per the germline V gene, CDR1 is MNHEY and CDR2 is SVGEGT. After removal of 2 bases from V and 5 bases from J, the junction contained 17 bases not matched to a gene. This CDR3 reads CASSYPQGQGNRLRTGELFF. The CDR3 nucleotides read TGTGCCAGCAGTTACCCTCAGGGACAGGGGAATAGGTTGAGGACCGGGGAGCTGTTTTTT.

Many counts were recorded for this clonotype. The genes are TRBV12-3 or TRBV12-4 and TRBJ2-7, with D maybe TRBD1 (6 bases). Trimming cost V 6 bases and J 3 bases, with 15 bases left between them. This CDR3 is 14 amino acids long. This chain's CDR3 is CASSPTGPVYEQYF. CDR3 DNA sequence: TGTGCCAGCAGCCCCACAGGGCCAGTCTACGAGCAGTACTTC.

This clonotype turned up a few times. This chain links TRBV4-1 with TRBJ2-7; no firm D call. The CDR3 length is 13 residues. Per the germline V gene, CDR1 is MGHRA and CDR2 is YSYEKL. Trimming shortened V by 0 bases and J by 3 bases, and 6 bases separated the two germline ends. The CDR3 DNA is TGCGCCAGCAGCCAAGATCAGATCTACGAGCAGTACTTC. Encoded protein: CASSQDQIYEQYF.

This clonotype showed up just a few times. This rearrangement joins TRBV4-1 to TRBJ2-7; 10 bases agree with TRBD2. Germline CDR1 MGHRA, CDR2 YSYEKL. This CDR3 contains 15 residues. J lost 4 bases, V lost 0 bases, and 3 bases had no gene match. The CDR3 protein is CASSQEETSGYEQYF. DNA for the CDR3: TGCGCCAGCAGCCAAGAAGAGACTAGCGGGTACGAGCAGTACTTC.

This clonotype was counted ten times or more. CDR3 region: CASSQGTTQPQHF. In DNA form, the CDR3 reads TGTGCCAGCAGCCAAGGGACCACTCAGCCCCAGCATTTT. The V call is TRBV3-1, the J call TRBJ1-5; D remains unclear. Trimming removed 1 base from V and 6 bases from J, with 7 bases in between. Germline V gives CDR1 LGHDT, CDR2 YNNKEL (reference sequence). The CDR3 spans 13 residues.

This clonotype was seen at least ten times. V and J are TRBV7-8 and TRBJ2-3; D is unclear. Per the germline V gene, CDR1 is SGHVS and CDR2 is FQNEAQ. Between the trimmed V and J ends, which lost 1 base and 0 bases, there was a span of 8 bases. The CDR3 contains 15 residues. For the CDR3, the DNA is TGTGCCAGCAGCTTAGAGGCGGCTAGCACAGATACGCAGTATTTT. It codes for CASSLEAASTDTQYF.

In its sample, this clonotype was seen many times. The gene calls are TRBV29-1 and TRBJ1-5; tentative D call: TRBD1 (6 bases). The CDR3 is made up of 13 amino acids. The germline V gene encodes CDR1 SQVTM and CDR2 ANQGSEA. V lost 6 bases, J lost 4 bases, and 13 bases lay in between. The CDR3 loop is CSVIQGWNQPQHF. Here the CDR3 DNA reads TGCAGCGTAATCCAGGGGTGGAATCAGCCCCAGCATTTT.